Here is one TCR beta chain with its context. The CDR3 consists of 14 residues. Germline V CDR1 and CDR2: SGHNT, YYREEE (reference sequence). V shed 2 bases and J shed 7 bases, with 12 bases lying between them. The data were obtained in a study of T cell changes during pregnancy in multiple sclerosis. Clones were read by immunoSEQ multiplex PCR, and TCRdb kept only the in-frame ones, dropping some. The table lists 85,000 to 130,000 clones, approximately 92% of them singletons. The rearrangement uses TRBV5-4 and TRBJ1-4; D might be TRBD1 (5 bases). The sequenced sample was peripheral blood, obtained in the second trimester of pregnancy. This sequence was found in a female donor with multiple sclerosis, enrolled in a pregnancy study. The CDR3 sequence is CASSLPGRGEKLFF. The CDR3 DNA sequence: TGTGCCAGCAGCTTACCAGGGAGGGGTGAAAAACTGTTTTTT.